This entry lists 19 T cell receptor beta chains sequenced from one sample in a study of blood T cells in healthy people across ages. Then a second PCR, running roughly 6 to 11 cycles, was carried out with a sample-barcoded 5' primer and a J-beta primer mix. TCRdb recomputed calls from the 5' RACE reads with MiXCR, one row per CDR3 protein. The sample shows over 450,000 distinct CDR3 sequences, under 30% of them seen only once. This sample was shared with a second study, whose subject was T cells of mothers and their children.

The material sequenced was blood. The receptors originated from a boy between 10 and 17 years old in good health.

This clonotype has more than one count but fewer than ten. J is TRBJ2-5 and V is TRBV13, with D perhaps assigned TRBD1 or TRBD2 (5 bases each). The DNA matches TRBJ2-7 better at its end, which makes the J call doubtful. CDR3 length: 15 residues. The germline gives CDR1 PRHDT, CDR2 FYEKMQ (reference sequence). CDR3: CASSLGRGGAYEQYF. CDR3 coding DNA: TGTGCCAGCAGCTTAGGTCGGGGCGGAGCCTACGAGCAGTACTTC.

This CDR3 reads CASSQDMASGEQYF. CDR3 in DNA: TGCGCCAGCAGCCAAGATATGGCCTCCGGGGAGCAGTACTTC. The gene calls are TRBV4-3 and TRBJ2-5, with a possible D match to TRBD2 (5 bases). Between the trimmed V and J ends, which lost 0 bases and 11 bases, there was a span of 16 bases. This CDR3 region has 14 residues. Germline V gene lookup returns CDR1 LGHNA and CDR2 YSLEER.

V is TRBV29-1 and J is TRBJ2-1; 10 bases align to TRBD2. Germline CDR1 SQVTM, CDR2 ANQGSEA. The length of the CDR3 is 14 residues. Trimming at V came to 5 bases and at J to 3 bases, leaving 4 bases not matched to a gene. For the CDR3, the DNA is TGCAGCGTTCAAGCGGGAGGGAACTACAATGAGCAGTTCTTC. Residues: CSVQAGGNYNEQFF.

A few counts support this clonotype. This chain joins TRBV5-1 and TRBJ1-1; the D gene is possibly TRBD1 (6 bases). The ends were cut back, 3 bases at V and 4 bases at J, with 22 bases in the middle. The germline V gene encodes CDR1 SGHRS and CDR2 YFSETQ. The CDR3 contains 17 residues. The CDR3 nucleotides read TGCGCCAGCAGCTCCCGGCTTTACGGGGGGCTGGGCACTGAAGCTTTCTTT. Amino acids: CASSSRLYGGLGTEAFF.

This clonotype appeared a few times. The chain is built from TRBV7-3 and TRBJ2-2, with 7 bases lining up with TRBD2. Germline V gene data show CDR1 as SGHTA and CDR2 as FQGTGA. Trimming cost V 6 bases and J 6 bases; bases outside gene matches: 13. The CDR3 consists of 16 residues. This chain's CDR3 is CASRSLPGRAPGELFF. In DNA, the CDR3 is TGTGCCAGCAGGTCTTTGCCGGGGAGGGCTCCCGGGGAGCTGTTTTTT.

This clonotype has a count of ten or more. This sequence joins TRBV28 and TRBJ2-1; tentatively, D is TRBD1 or TRBD2 (5 bases each). Germline V gives CDR1 MDHEN, CDR2 SYDVKM. The CDR3 totals 14 residues. V was cut by 5 bases and J by 4 bases, with 12 bases left in between. The CDR3 spells CASSAGDPYNEQFF. The CDR3 bases are TGTGCCAGCAGTGCTGGGGACCCTTACAATGAGCAGTTCTTC.

This clonotype was seen only a few times. This chain connects TRBV21-1 to TRBJ2-5; no check of the table's D call, TRBD1, against the DNA was made. TRBV21-1 is designated a pseudogene. CDR3 length: 13 amino acids. This CDR3 reads CASSRDREWTQYF. DNA of the CDR3: TGTGCCAGCAGCAGGGACAGGGAATGGACCCAGTACTTC.

This clonotype showed up just a few times. The genes are TRBV12-3 or TRBV12-4 and TRBJ1-5, with D uncertain. The CDR3 is 14 residues long. Trimming cost V 5 bases and J 0 bases, with 8 bases left between them. CDR3 nucleotide sequence: TGTGCCAGCAGTCCCGGGTCTAGCAATCAGCCCCAGCATTTT. Its translation: CASSPGSSNQPQHF.

This clonotype was counted once. The chain uses TRBV12-3 or TRBV12-4 and TRBJ1-4; D remains unclear. Trimming cost V 0 bases and J 12 bases, with 14 bases left between them. The CDR3 runs 14 residues. The CDR3 coding sequence is TGTGCCAGCAGTTTAGCAGGACCGGCGATGGAACTGTTTTTT. The encoded protein is CASSLAGPAMELFF.

The CDR3 coding sequence is TGTGCCAGCAGCTTTGGAGGTCCCCACGAGCAGTACGTC. Residues: CASSFGGPHEQYV. The chain has TRBV7-2 and TRBJ2-5; weak D call: TRBD2 (5 bases). The last part of the DNA fits TRBJ2-7 better; the J call may be wrong. Germline assignment: CDR1 SGHTA and CDR2 FQGNSA. CDR3 length: 13 amino acids.

The chain combines TRBV9 with TRBJ2-3, with 8 bases lining up with TRBD2. The germline V gene has CDR1 SGDLS and CDR2 YYNGEE. The J segment lost 2 bases and the V segment lost 0 bases, leaving 5 bases of the junction unmatched. This CDR3 region has 16 residues. The CDR3 loop reads CASSVGTSYYTDTQYF. The CDR3 coding sequence is TGTGCCAGCAGCGTAGGGACTAGCTACTACACAGATACGCAGTATTTT.

This clonotype was seen more than once but under ten times. The gene calls are TRBV9 and TRBJ2-1; 12 nucleotides line up with TRBD2. The CDR3 contains 17 residues. Losses at the gene ends were 4 bases for V and 2 bases for J; bases not matched to a gene: 7. The germline CDR1 and CDR2 sequences are SGDLS and YYNGEE. Written as DNA, the CDR3 is TGTGCCAGCAGCCCTCTAGCGGGAGGGTTAACCTACAATGAGCAGTTCTTC. This codes for CASSPLAGGLTYNEQFF.

V and J are TRBV12-3 or TRBV12-4 and TRBJ1-6; 10 bases line up with TRBD1. V gave up 7 bases and J gave up 9 bases; unmatched junction bases: 6. The CDR3 has 14 residues. For the CDR3, the DNA is TGTGCCAGCAACCAGGGACAGGGGCTTTCACCCCTCCACTTT. Protein: CASNQGQGLSPLHF.

There are a few counts of this clonotype. The chain uses TRBV20-1 and TRBJ2-2, with unresolved D. The CDR3 runs 13 residues. The germline V and J ends were trimmed by 1 base and 6 bases, with 9 bases remaining between them. Looked up from germline, CDR1 is DFQATT and CDR2 is SNEGSKA (reference sequence). The CDR3 spells CSARVGSPGELFF. The CDR3 DNA is TGCAGTGCTAGAGTGGGGTCCCCCGGGGAGCTGTTTTTT.

The gene calls are TRBV7-2 and TRBJ2-3; TRBD1 matches at 8 bases. Trimming cost V 4 bases and J 6 bases; bases outside gene matches: 9. This CDR3 comprises 15 residues. Per germline, CDR1 SGHTA and CDR2 FQGNSA. The CDR3 is CASSSNGQGTDTQYF. The CDR3 DNA sequence: TGTGCCAGCAGCTCCAACGGACAGGGAACGGATACGCAGTATTTT.

This clonotype was seen a handful of times. The chain recombines TRBV4-3 with TRBJ2-5, with 8 bases identical to TRBD1. The J call is in doubt because the DNA end fits TRBJ2-7 better. Germline V CDR1 and CDR2: LGHNA, YSLEER. The CDR3 length is 15 residues. CDR3 region: CASSQRTGLSYEQYF. As DNA, the CDR3 is TGCGCCAGCAGCCAACGGACAGGGCTCTCCTACGAGCAGTACTTC.

The chain uses TRBV29-1 and TRBJ2-3, with TRBD1 as a possible D gene (6 bases). V lost 4 bases and J 4 bases, leaving 24 bases between the germline ends. This CDR3 comprises 17 residues. CDR1 SQVTM and CDR2 ANQGSEA come from the germline V gene. CDR3: CSVGGSRDTGPSDTQYF. In nucleotides, the CDR3 is TGCAGCGTTGGAGGGAGCCGGGACACAGGACCATCAGATACGCAGTATTTT.

This clonotype was counted a few times. The chain is built from TRBV5-1 and TRBJ1-6, with TRBD1 as a possible D gene (5 bases). The germline V gene encodes CDR1 SGHRS and CDR2 YFSETQ. V was pared by 0 bases and J by 8 bases, with 15 bases between. CDR3 length: 16 amino acids. DNA of the CDR3: TGCGCCAGCAGCTTGGGGGCGAGGGAAGGGGATTCACCCCTCCACTTT. Translation: CASSLGAREGDSPLHF.

This clonotype was found a few times. The junction differs from germline at one of its ends, possibly a read error. The V call is TRBV28, the J call TRBJ1-5, with D possibly matching TRBD1 (5 bases). The CDR3 is 13 residues long. CDR1 and CDR2 (germline): MDHEN, SYDVKM. The CDR3 sequence: CASTLTGDQPQHF. In DNA form, the CDR3 reads TGTGCCAGCACTTTAACAGGCGATCAGCCCCAGCATTTT.